Each of the 9 T cell receptor beta chains below was sequenced from the same sample in a study of cytomegalovirus exposure and HLA in healthy donors. Amplification used 60 Vbeta primers and 13 Jbeta primers. The assay was immunoSEQ multiplex PCR, and TCRdb's table has in-frame clones only and misses some. The sample yields a few hundred thousand clones, over 70% seen once. Sequencing input: PBMCs. Every receptor here comes from a woman aged 55-75 years in good health and CMV-seropositive.

This clone was detected a few times. V and J are TRBV11-2 and TRBJ1-1; possible D gene TRBD1, 5 bases. V lost 0 bases and J 7 bases, leaving 15 bases between the germline ends. The CDR3 length is 15 residues. In germline, CDR1 is SGHAT, CDR2 FQNNGV. The CDR3 here is CASSLDPSWTSEAFF. In DNA form, the CDR3 reads TGTGCCAGCAGCTTAGATCCCAGCTGGACAAGTGAAGCTTTCTTT.

The chain has TRBV11-2 and TRBJ1-4; D gene ambiguous. The CDR3 sequence is 15 residues long. Trimming took 6 bases from V and 8 from J, leaving 19 bases between them. Germline V lookup: CDR1 SGHAT, CDR2 FQNNGV. The CDR3 loop is CASSQRKGALEKLFF. The CDR3 nucleotides are TGTGCCAGCAGTCAGAGAAAGGGAGCTCTCGAAAAACTGTTTTTT.

The V call is TRBV7-2, the J call TRBJ2-2, with D possibly TRBD1 on 5 matching bases. Per germline, CDR1 SGHTA and CDR2 FQGNSA. CDR3 size: 14 residues. V was shortened by 4 bases and J by 7 bases, with 13 bases between the two germline ends. Written as DNA, the CDR3 is TGTGCCAGCAGCTCAACCAGGGTCGGCGGGGAGCTGTTTTTT. Its protein product is CASSSTRVGGELFF.

The chain has TRBV7-8 and TRBJ1-1; no clear D gene. Germline-derived CDR1 and CDR2 are SGHVS and FQNEAQ. V lost 4 bases, J lost 4 bases, and 7 bases lay in between. The CDR3 consists of 12 residues. CDR3 DNA: TGTGCCAGCAGCTGGGCGACCACTGAAGCTTTCTTT. Translated, it gives CASSWATTEAFF.

This sequence joins TRBV7-6 and TRBJ2-2; D is unclear. V was shortened by 5 bases and J by 4 bases, with 8 bases between the two germline ends. Germline V gene sequence: CDR1 SGHVS, CDR2 FNYEAQ. The CDR3 runs to 13 residues. The CDR3 spells CASSPPGTGELFF. CDR3 DNA: TGTGCCAGCAGCCCCCCGGGCACCGGGGAGCTGTTTTTT.

The chain links TRBV4-1 to TRBJ1-4; 7 bases line up with TRBD1. The CDR3 has 18 residues. Looked up from germline, CDR1 is MGHRA and CDR2 is YSYEKL. The trim removed 1 base at V and 0 bases at J, leaving 8 bases unmatched. CDR3 sequence: CASSQAYQGGATNEKLFF. DNA of the CDR3: TGCGCCAGCAGCCAAGCGTATCAAGGGGGCGCAACTAATGAAAAACTGTTTTTT.

In this sample, this clone turned up a few times. V gene TRBV5-1 combines with J gene TRBJ2-3, with TRBD2 identical over 13 bases. V shed 7 bases and J 5 bases; nucleotides not matched to a gene: 4. This CDR3 contains 14 residues. The germline CDR1 and CDR2 sequences are SGHRS and YFSETQ. The CDR3 DNA sequence: TGCGCCAGCGCGGGACTAGCGGGAATAGATACGCAGTATTTT. Amino acids: CASAGLAGIDTQYF.

This chain links TRBV14 with TRBJ2-7; no clear D gene. Germline CDR1 is SGHDN and CDR2 is FVKESK. The CDR3 is 12 amino acids. V was trimmed by 5 bases and J by 3 bases, leaving 8 bases between them. The CDR3 DNA reads TGTGCCAGCAGCGTCGTCAGCTACGAGCAGTACTTC. Translating it yields CASSVVSYEQYF. The full variable domain, completed using reference TRBV14 and TRBJ2-7, is EAGVTQFPSHSVIEKGQTVTLRCDPISGHDNLYWYRRVMGKEIKFLLHFVKESKQDESGMPNNRFLAERTGGTYSTLKVQPAELEDSGVYFCASSVVSYEQYFGPGTRLTVT.

This chain connects TRBV18 to TRBJ1-5; D uncertain. The V gene lost 2 bases and the J gene lost 7 bases, with 12 bases spanning the gap. Germline V gene sequence: CDR1 KGHSH, CDR2 LQKENI. The CDR3 length is 14 residues. The CDR3 sequence is CASSPAGKDQPQHF. CDR3 DNA sequence: TGTGCCAGCTCACCAGCCGGGAAGGACCAGCCCCAGCATTTT.